This record covers a single T cell receptor beta chain. CDR1 is MNHNS and CDR2 is SASEGT in the germline V gene. The CDR3 is made up of 15 amino acids. V shed 0 bases and J shed 0 bases, with 6 bases lying between them. It was with 60 Vbeta and 13 Jbeta primers that the PCR ran. Assay: immunoSEQ multiplex PCR; the TCRdb copy retains only in-frame clones and omits some. The data show about 67,000 clones, 80% to 90% seen once. This specimen belongs to a study of cytomegalovirus exposure and HLA in healthy donors. The sequenced sample was PBMCs. The rearrangement joins TRBV6-1 to TRBJ2-1, with D uncertain. The clonotype comes from a young woman in good health and CMV-seropositive. For the CDR3, the DNA is TGTGCCAGCAGTGAAGCCTCCAGCTCCTACAATGAGCAGTTCTTC. This encodes CASSEASSSYNEQFF.